This T cell receptor (beta chain) emerged from a study of technical replicates of blood from a few donors. The assay was immunoSEQ multiplex PCR, and TCRdb's table has in-frame clones only and misses some. The sample lists around 50,000 clones; about 93% were seen once. The CDR3 totals 15 residues. After removal of 1 base from V and 7 bases from J, the junction contained 10 bases not matched to a gene. Germline loops: CDR1 SGHAT, CDR2 FQDESV (reference sequence). The specimen was PBMCs. The clonotype comes from a human donor in good health. Some clones in this sample may be carry-over from other donors' samples. This chain uses TRBV11-1 with TRBJ2-7, with 7 bases that match TRBD1. The DNA for the CDR3 is TGTGCCAGCAGCTTAGTCGCAGGCGCCAGGGGGGAGCAGTACTTC. Its translation: CASSLVAGARGEQYF.